This T cell receptor beta chain appears in the sequencing data of a study of shared clonotypes between healthy human individuals. An assay was performed, and its level was deep. Each cell subset's genomic DNA was divided evenly among several immunoSEQ plates. Unsorted PBMC samples were amplified in replicate PCRs containing roughly 300 ng DNA, tens of thousands of T cell genomes. Sequencing used immunoSEQ multiplex PCR; TCRdb keeps in-frame clones, though not all of them. Here the sample spans about 600,000 clones, roughly four fifths being singletons. This clone came up once. The sequence derives from a woman aged 40 to 50 in good health. Some clones in this sample may be carry-over from other donors' samples. Sequenced material: PBMCs.

The CDR3 protein is CASSLTARILNEQFF. The DNA of the CDR3 is TGTGCCAGCAGCTTAACCGCCAGAATCCTCAATGAGCAGTTCTTC. This chain joins TRBV7-9 and TRBJ2-1; no firm D call. V was clipped by 2 bases and J by 6 bases, with 14 bases between them. The CDR3 consists of 15 residues. Germline V gene lookup returns CDR1 SEHNR and CDR2 FQNEAQ (reference sequence).